This T cell receptor (beta chain) derives from a study of blood T cells in healthy people across ages. Study-wide results and caveats: Observed TCR beta diversity per million T cells went down as age went up. This fall followed a roughly linear course with age.

Per the germline V gene, CDR1 is SGHAT and CDR2 is FQNNGV. The CDR3 sequence is 13 residues long. Details on this clonotype: Its matching antigen is unknown. Relative to the germline gene, one junction end is altered; a read error may explain this.

Next came a second PCR, run for about 6 to 12 cycles, which used a sample-barcoded 5' primer along with a J-beta primer mix. Through a template-switch adaptor with 12 random nucleotides, each cDNA molecule received a tag. MiXCR, run by TCRdb on the 5' RACE reads, gives a single entry per CDR3 protein. The sample lists just under 900,000 distinct CDR3 sequences, about 30% occurring once. The gene calls are TRBV11-2 and TRBJ1-5; unclear D gene. The specimen was blood. This sequence originates from a woman of 80 years or more in good health. CDR3 DNA sequence: TGTGCCGGCAGCTTATCCTCTAATCAGCCCCAGCATTTT. Amino acid sequence: CAGSLSSNQPQHF.